Listed below are T cell receptor beta chains from one sample, sequenced in a study of T cell responses to AZD1222 COVID-19 vaccine. The data were produced by immunoSEQ multiplex PCR, yet TCRdb's version contains in-frame clones alone and is incomplete. The table records under 150,000 clones, nearly 90% of them present only once. Sample: peripheral blood, taken 28 days after the second AZD1222 dose. The receptors stem from an adult who received the AZD1222 COVID-19 vaccine. CDR3s include the opening cysteine and the closing phenylalanine or tryptophan. The D gene is left open where the match is weak. Clone size is stated in some rows and not others, as once, few, many or a class when expanded.

j_gene,d_gene,abundance,v_gene,len,CDR3aa,CDR3nt
TRBJ2-2,-,-,TRBV7-3,15,CASSFQPGESGELFF,TGTGCCAGCAGCTTTCAGCCAGGGGAATCCGGGGAGCTGTTTTTT
TRBJ2-1,TRBD2,-,TRBV6-4,18,CANLLRLLAGAVYNEQFF,TGTGCCAACCTTCTCCGCCTTCTAGCGGGAGCCGTCTACAATGAGCAGTTCTTC
TRBJ1-2,-,-,TRBV10-3,14,CAISEAQSNYGYTF,TGTGCCATCAGTGAGGCACAGTCTAACTATGGCTACACCTTC
TRBJ1-1,-,-,TRBV5-1,15,CASSFDFGRNTEAFF,TGCGCCAGCAGCTTCGACTTTGGGAGGAACACTGAAGCTTTCTTT
TRBJ2-1,TRBD1,few,TRBV27,14,CASSPWTGLNEQFF,TGTGCCAGCAGTCCCTGGACAGGTCTCAATGAGCAGTTCTTC
TRBJ1-1,-,-,TRBV7-8,15,CASSPTGGPSTEAFF,TGTGCCAGCAGCCCGACGGGGGGCCCCAGCACTGAAGCTTTCTTT
TRBJ1-3,-,-,TRBV29-1,12,CSAEGPGNTIYF,TGCAGCGCGGAAGGGCCTGGAAACACCATATATTTT
TRBJ2-1,TRBD2,-,TRBV4-1,17,CASSQLPGLAGGLEQFF,TGCGCCAGCAGCCAATTGCCGGGACTAGCGGGAGGGTTGGAGCAGTTCTTC
TRBJ1-3,TRBD1,-,TRBV3-1/TRBV3-2,15,CASSQATGLGNTIYF,TGTGCCAGCAGCCAGGCGACAGGGTTGGGAAACACCATATATTTT
TRBJ1-5,-,once,TRBV3-1/TRBV3-2,12,CASSQDNQPQHF,TGTGCCAGCAGCCAAGACAATCAGCCCCAGCATTTT
TRBJ1-4,-,-,TRBV2,12,CASNFREEKLFF,TGTGCCAGCAATTTCAGGGAAGAAAAACTGTTTTTT
TRBJ2-2,-,-,TRBV18,12,CASSPRLGELFF,TGTGCCAGCTCACCAAGGCTCGGGGAGCTGTTTTTT
TRBJ1-2,-,-,TRBV24-1,11,CATSDLYGYTF,TGTGCCACCAGTGATTTGTATGGCTACACCTTC
TRBJ1-2,TRBD1,-,TRBV18,15,CASSSQTGGDYGYTF,TGTGCCAGCTCATCGCAAACAGGGGGGGACTATGGCTACACCTTC
TRBJ2-1,-,-,TRBV7-6,13,CASSPNNANEQFF,TGTGCCAGCAGCCCCAACAATGCGAATGAGCAGTTCTTC
TRBJ2-1,-,once,TRBV10-1,13,CASSPGLASEQFF,TGCGCCAGCAGTCCTGGGCTAGCCTCTGAGCAGTTCTTC
TRBJ2-7,-,-,TRBV5-1,14,CASSWEGQSYEQYF,TGCGCCAGCAGCTGGGAGGGACAGTCCTACGAGCAGTACTTC
TRBJ2-2,TRBD2,-,TRBV7-9,17,CASSLEPAGLGVGELFF,TGTGCCAGCAGCTTAGAGCCGGCAGGACTAGGGGTCGGGGAGCTGTTTTTT
TRBJ1-2,-,-,TRBV14,14,CASSPGGGAYGYTF,TGTGCCAGCAGCCCCGGGGGGGGCGCGTATGGCTACACCTTC
TRBJ1-1,TRBD1,once,TRBV29-1,11,CSATDRAEAFF,TGCAGCGCCACGGACAGGGCTGAAGCTTTCTTT
TRBJ2-7,-,-,TRBV6-5,13,CASSYSWTYEQYF,TGTGCCAGCAGTTACTCCTGGACCTACGAGCAGTACTTC
TRBJ2-5,-,once,TRBV7-9,14,CASSYIGSAETQYF,TGTGCCAGCAGCTATATCGGGTCAGCAGAGACCCAGTACTTC
TRBJ1-5,TRBD1,-,TRBV19,16,CASSMGPGQVKKPQHF,TGTGCCAGTAGTATGGGACCGGGACAGGTAAAGAAGCCCCAGCATTTT
TRBJ1-2,-,-,TRBV11-1,14,CASTPLGTHDGYTF,TGTGCCAGCACCCCTCTGGGGACGCACGATGGCTACACCTTC
TRBJ1-5,-,-,TRBV30,13,CAWSVMGSQPQHF,TGTGCCTGGAGTGTAATGGGATCTCAGCCCCAGCATTTT
TRBJ1-4,-,-,TRBV15,15,CATSLPGALNEKLFF,TGTGCCACCAGCCTTCCGGGCGCCCTAAATGAAAAACTGTTTTTT
TRBJ2-4,-,-,TRBV7-9,15,CASSERGTPQNIQYF,TGTGCCAGCAGCGAGCGAGGGACCCCCCAAAACATTCAGTACTTC
TRBJ2-1,-,-,TRBV3-1/TRBV3-2,11,CASSQETSQFF,TGTGCCAGCAGCCAAGAAACCTCGCAGTTCTTC
TRBJ2-5,TRBD2,-,TRBV18,14,CASSPALAEETQYF,TGTGCCAGCTCACCGGCGCTAGCGGAAGAGACCCAGTACTTC
TRBJ2-7,-,-,TRBV6-2/TRBV6-3,16,CASSYPEHGNSYEQYF,TGTGCCAGCAGTTACCCTGAGCACGGAAACTCCTACGAGCAGTACTTC
TRBJ1-1,-,-,TRBV15,12,CATSPIGVGAFF,TGTGCCACCAGCCCCATAGGAGTGGGAGCTTTCTTT
TRBJ1-3,-,-,TRBV9,16,CASSVDGRGTGNTIYF,TGTGCCAGCAGCGTAGATGGCAGGGGAACTGGAAACACCATATATTTT
TRBJ1-6,-,-,TRBV18,16,CASSQDAGAENSPLHF,TGTGCCAGCTCCCAGGATGCGGGGGCGGAAAATTCACCCCTCCACTTT